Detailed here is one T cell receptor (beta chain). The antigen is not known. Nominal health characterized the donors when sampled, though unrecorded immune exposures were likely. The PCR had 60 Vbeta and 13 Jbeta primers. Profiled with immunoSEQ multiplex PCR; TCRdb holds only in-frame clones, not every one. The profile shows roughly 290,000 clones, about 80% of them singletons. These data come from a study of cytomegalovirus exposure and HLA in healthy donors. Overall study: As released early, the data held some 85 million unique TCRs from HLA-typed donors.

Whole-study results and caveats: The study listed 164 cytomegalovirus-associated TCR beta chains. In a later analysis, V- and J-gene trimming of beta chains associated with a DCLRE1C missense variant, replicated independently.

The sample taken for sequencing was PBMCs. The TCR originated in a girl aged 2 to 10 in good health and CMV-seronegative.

The chain's CDR3 is CASSSGLGDTQYF. The CDR3 nucleotides read TGTGCCAGCAGCTCCGGACTAGGGGATACGCAGTATTTT. The rearrangement joins TRBV5-6 to TRBJ2-3; 7 bases match TRBD2. V lost 3 bases to trimming and J lost 6 bases; unmatched junction nucleotides: 4. The germline V gene encodes CDR1 SGHDT and CDR2 YYEEEE. The CDR3 spans 13 residues. Complete variable domain (other parts from reference TRBV5-6 and TRBJ2-3): DAGVTQSPTHLIKTRGQQVTLRCSPKSGHDTVSWYQQALGQGPQFIFQYYEEEERQRGNFPDRFSGHQFPNYSSELNVNALLLGDSALYLCASSSGLGDTQYFGPGTRLTVL.